This TCR beta chain was found in a study of blood T cell repertoires in COVID-19 (TCRdb year 2020). In the study overall: The collaborator samples originated in the United States, Italy and Spain and spanned the acute and convalescent phases of COVID-19. The material from the prospective study consisted of cDNA or gDNA derived from T cells, B-cell-depleted T cells, or PBMCs. Subjects who had been exposed to COVID-19, were actively infected with it, or had recovered from it provided the deeply sampled blood TCRbeta repertoires that made up the dataset. The repertoires were released in a freely available public database meant as a resource for research on the immune response to SARS-CoV-2. The samples were drawn from the first 160 participants of the ongoing ImmuneRACE study and from 950 to 1,500 subjects provided by 6 global collaborators. The sample metadata nearly always contained a de-identified subject ID, COVID-19 status, age in years and sex. Where available, HLA class I and class II types were obtained from metadata supplied by the sample provider rather than from assay-based typing.

The germline V gene sets CDR1 to KGHSH and CDR2 to LQKENI. V loses 6 bases at its end and J loses 8 bases; junction bases beyond the gene matches: 9. The CDR3, from cysteine to phenylalanine, totals 13 residues. Only the CDR3 region is kept as DNA, spanning 39 bases read in frame from base 1. Whole blood was collected in K2EDTA tubes by collaborating institutions according to the institutions' own protocols. For TCRbeta analysis, collaborators shipped samples in one of three forms: frozen whole blood, isolated PBMCs, or DNA extracted from either of those sample types. Study-wide conclusions, independent of this receptor: How much clinical and demographic metadata was included differed by source and by participant, and the metadata was provided uncurated.

For this clone: The antigen this receptor binds is unknown. The sample holds no much larger clone one base away, and base qualities are not on file.

TCRbeta CDR3 regions were amplified from genomic DNA by means of the immunoSEQ Assay, a bias-controlled multiplex PCR. In the original analysis: The number of nucleated cells in each sample was estimated by amplification of reference gene primers within the assay. To quantify the absolute abundance of each unique TCRbeta CDR3 rearrangement, sequence reads were collapsed and filtered. Productive Simpson clonality was computed per sample as the square root of Simpson's diversity index over productive rearrangements. Entries here come from immuneACCESS through TCRdb and include only in-frame sequences with V and J called. Some clones fail to appear in such tables; in the studies checked, an unresolved V gene covers under half of the shortfall, and the cause of the remainder is unknown. V, J and clone size reflect that table, while D and trimming were determined from the DNA. Here the sample has about 90,000 clones; about 76% occur a single time. Jointly, the top ten make up approximately 9.2% of the sample.

The chain joins TRBV18 to TRBJ1-2, with TRBD1 identical over 7 junction bases. The clonotype was recovered from a woman over 75 with acute or convalescent COVID-19. Material for sequencing was peripheral blood. The CDR3: CASSPDRVWGYTF. The nucleotide sequence reads TGTGCCAGCTCCCCCGACAGGGTATGGGGCTACACCTTC. With the portions outside the CDR3 filled from the reference TRBV18 and TRBJ1-2 genes, the complete variable region becomes NAGVMQNPRHLVRRRGQEARLRCSPMKGHSHVYWYRQLPEEGLKFMVYLQKENIIDESGMPKERFSAEFPKEGPSILRIQQVVRGDSAAYFCASSPDRVWGYTFGSGTRLTVV.